This TCR beta chain originates from a study of long-term antiretroviral therapy in people with HIV. immunoSEQ v3.0 was run at survey level. Sequenced by immunoSEQ multiplex PCR; TCRdb stores in-frame clones only, minus some. In the table there are tens of thousands of clones, roughly nine tenths of which are singletons. Trimming left V 6 bases short and J 6 bases short, with 13 bases between. This CDR3 has 13 residues. From germline, CDR1 is SNHLY and CDR2 FYNNEI. Sample: unsorted PBMCs, taken 1.2 years after starting antiretroviral therapy. This clonotype was sampled from a woman aged 45-65 years with HIV. The rearrangement joins TRBV2 to TRBJ2-3; D perhaps matches TRBD2 (7 bases). The CDR3 sequence: CASSRGARDTQYF. In DNA, the CDR3 is TGTGCCAGCAGCCGGGGGGCCCGGGATACGCAGTATTTT.